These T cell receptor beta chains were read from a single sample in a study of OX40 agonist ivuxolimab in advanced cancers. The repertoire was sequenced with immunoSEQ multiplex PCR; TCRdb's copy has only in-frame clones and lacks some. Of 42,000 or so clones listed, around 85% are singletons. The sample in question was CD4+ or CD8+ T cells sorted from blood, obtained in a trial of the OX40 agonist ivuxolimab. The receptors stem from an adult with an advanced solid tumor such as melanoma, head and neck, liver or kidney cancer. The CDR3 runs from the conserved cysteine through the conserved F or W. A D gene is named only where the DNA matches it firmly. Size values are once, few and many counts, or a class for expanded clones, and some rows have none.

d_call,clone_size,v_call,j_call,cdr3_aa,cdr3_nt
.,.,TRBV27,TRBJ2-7,CASSPSSYEQYF,TGTGCCAGCAGTCCTTCCTCCTACGAGCAGTACTTC
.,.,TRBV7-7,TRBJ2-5,CASSTRTQETQYF,TGTGCCAGCAGCACCCGGACCCAAGAGACCCAGTACTTC
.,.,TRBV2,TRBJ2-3,CASSESRGITDTQYF,TGTGCCAGCAGTGAAAGTAGGGGGATAACAGATACGCAGTATTTT
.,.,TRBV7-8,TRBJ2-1,CASSYDSDNEQFF,TGTGCCAGCAGCTACGACTCCGACAATGAGCAGTTCTTC
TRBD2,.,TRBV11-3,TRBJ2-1,CASRLAESNEQFF,TGTGCCAGCAGACTAGCGGAGTCTAATGAGCAGTTCTTC
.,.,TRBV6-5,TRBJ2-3,CASSYGQGFSDTQYF,TGTGCCAGCAGTTACGGGCAGGGGTTTTCAGATACGCAGTATTTT
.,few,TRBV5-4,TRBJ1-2,CASIENPKAPYGYTF,TGTGCCAGCATCGAAAACCCCAAAGCACCCTATGGCTACACCTTC
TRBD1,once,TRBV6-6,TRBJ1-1,CASSWQGAGTEAFF,TGTGCCAGCAGTTGGCAGGGGGCTGGCACTGAAGCTTTCTTT
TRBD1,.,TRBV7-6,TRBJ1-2,CASSSTGGPYGYTF,TGTGCCAGCAGCTCAACAGGGGGCCCCTATGGCTACACCTTC
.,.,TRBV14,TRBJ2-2,CASSPGVTGTGELFF,TGTGCCAGCAGCCCCGGGGTAACTGGAACCGGGGAGCTGTTTTTT
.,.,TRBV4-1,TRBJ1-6,CASSQVGPSPLHF,TGCGCCAGCAGCCAAGTAGGCCCCTCACCCCTCCACTTT
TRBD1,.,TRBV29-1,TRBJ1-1,CSVEWQGATEAFF,TGCAGCGTTGAATGGCAGGGGGCCACTGAAGCTTTCTTT
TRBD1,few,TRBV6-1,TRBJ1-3,CASSARQGKLSGNTIYF,TGTGCCAGCAGTGCTAGACAGGGTAAACTCTCTGGAAACACCATATATTTT
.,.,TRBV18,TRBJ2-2,CASSRTSPGLTGELFF,TGTGCCAGCTCACGGACCTCGCCAGGGTTGACCGGGGAGCTGTTTTTT
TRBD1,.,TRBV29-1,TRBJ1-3,CSVLGQGRSGNTIYF,TGCAGCGTTCTCGGACAGGGAAGGTCTGGAAACACCATATATTTT
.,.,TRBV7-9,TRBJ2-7,CASSLGLGYEQYF,TGTGCCAGCAGCCTAGGCCTCGGCTACGAGCAGTACTTC
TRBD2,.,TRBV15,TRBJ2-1,CATSHPAGGVNEQFF,TGTGCCACCAGCCACCCAGCGGGAGGCGTAAATGAGCAGTTCTTC
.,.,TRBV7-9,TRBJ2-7,CASSLEVPYEQYF,TGTGCCAGCAGTCTAGAGGTCCCCTACGAGCAGTACTTC
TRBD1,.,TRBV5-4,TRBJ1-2,CASSQTGGIYGYTF,TGTGCCAGCAGCCAAACAGGGGGCATCTATGGCTACACCTTC
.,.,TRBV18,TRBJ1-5,CASSPRDGDQPQHF,TGTGCCAGCTCACCACGGGACGGAGATCAGCCCCAGCATTTT
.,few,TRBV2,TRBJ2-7,CASIVSGMYEQYF,TGTGCCAGCATTGTTAGCGGTATGTACGAGCAGTACTTC
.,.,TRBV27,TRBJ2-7,CASSFDASYEQYF,TGTGCCAGCAGTTTTGACGCCTCCTACGAGCAGTACTTC
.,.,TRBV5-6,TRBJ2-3,CASSWAEGVLTDTQYF,TGTGCCAGCAGCTGGGCCGAGGGAGTGTTGACAGATACGCAGTATTTT
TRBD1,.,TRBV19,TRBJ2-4,CASSQGDLVNVQNIQCF,TGTGCCAGTAGTCAGGGGGATCTAGTTAATGTCCAAAACATTCAGTGCTTC
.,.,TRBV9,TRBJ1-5,CASSVGGSNQPQHF,TGTGCCAGCAGCGTGGGGGGGAGCAATCAGCCCCAGCATTTT
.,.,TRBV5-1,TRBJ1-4,CASSGLGREKLFF,TGCGCCAGCAGCGGGTTAGGTAGGGAAAAACTGTTTTTT
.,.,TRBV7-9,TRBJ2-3,CASNGRTDTQYF,TGTGCCAGCAACGGCCGCACAGATACGCAGTATTTT
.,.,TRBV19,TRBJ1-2,CASSIFGSYGYTF,TGTGCCAGTAGTATTTTCGGATCCTATGGCTACACCTTC
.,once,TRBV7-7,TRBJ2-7,CASSPGVGGTDEQYF,TGTGCCAGCAGCCCAGGCGTGGGCGGGACTGACGAGCAGTACTTC
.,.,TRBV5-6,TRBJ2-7,CASSREPSEQYF,TGTGCCAGCAGCCGGGAACCCTCCGAGCAGTACTTC
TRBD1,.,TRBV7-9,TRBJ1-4,CASTPDRQNEKLFF,TGTGCCAGCACCCCGGACAGGCAGAATGAAAAACTGTTTTTT
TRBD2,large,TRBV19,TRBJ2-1,CATQEREVGEQFF,TGTGCCACCCAGGAGCGGGAGGTAGGTGAGCAGTTCTTC
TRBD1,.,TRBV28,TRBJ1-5,CAGQDNSNQPQHF,TGTGCCGGACAGGATAATAGCAATCAGCCCCAGCATTTT
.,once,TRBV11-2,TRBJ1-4,CASRTQGSGEKLFF,TGTGCCAGCAGAACCCAGGGAAGTGGAGAAAAACTGTTTTTT
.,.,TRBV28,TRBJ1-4,CASSYAGGVVIGKLFF,TGTGCCAGCAGTTATGCCGGAGGGGTTGTGATCGGAAAACTGTTTTTT
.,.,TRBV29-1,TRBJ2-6,CSALSSGANVLTF,TGCAGCGCCCTAAGCTCTGGGGCCAACGTCCTGACTTTC
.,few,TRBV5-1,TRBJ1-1,CASSLHGSGVEAFF,TGCGCCAGCAGCCTTCACGGATCCGGGGTTGAAGCTTTCTTT
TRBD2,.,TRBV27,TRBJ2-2,CASSLPSGGTGELFF,TGTGCCAGCAGTTTGCCTAGCGGGGGCACCGGGGAGCTGTTTTTT
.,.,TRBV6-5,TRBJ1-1,CASSLWGNTEAFF,TGTGCCAGCAGCTTGTGGGGAAACACTGAAGCTTTCTTT
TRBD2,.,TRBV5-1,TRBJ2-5,CASSLGTSGQETQYF,TGCGCCAGTAGCTTGGGCACTAGCGGACAAGAGACCCAGTACTTC
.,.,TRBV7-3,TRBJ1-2,CASSPESGDYGYTF,TGTGCCAGCAGCCCCGAATCCGGGGACTATGGCTACACCTTC
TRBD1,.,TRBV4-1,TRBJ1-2,CASSRSGDRAYGYTF,TGCGCCAGCAGCCGATCCGGGGACAGAGCTTATGGCTACACCTTC
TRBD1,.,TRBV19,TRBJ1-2,CASTSGGFNYGYTF,TGTGCCAGTACCTCAGGGGGGTTTAACTATGGCTACACCTTC
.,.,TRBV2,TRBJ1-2,CASSLGGNGYTF,TGTGCCAGCAGTCTGGGGGGTAACGGCTACACCTTC
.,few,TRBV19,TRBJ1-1,CASSIATHTEAFF,TGTGCCAGTAGTATCGCGACTCACACTGAAGCTTTCTTT
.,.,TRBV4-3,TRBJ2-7,CASSSRMKAYEQYF,TGCGCCAGCAGCAGTCGGATGAAGGCCTACGAGCAGTACTTC
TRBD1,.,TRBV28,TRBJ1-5,CASRRTGSVGNQPQHF,TGTGCCAGCAGAAGGACAGGGTCGGTGGGCAATCAGCCCCAGCATTTT
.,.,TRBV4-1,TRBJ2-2,CASSQLQNSHTGELFF,TGCGCCAGCAGCCAACTTCAAAACTCGCACACCGGGGAGCTGTTTTTT